This TCR beta chain is drawn from a study of memory CD4+ T cells and cytomegalovirus serostatus. Turning to the study itself: Of the healthy Belgian adults, 9 were CMV seropositive and about two dozen seronegative. The study, taken as a whole, reports: Of 150 to 200 reported CMV TCRbeta sequences, roughly 70 were found in memory CD4+ repertoires.

A word on this clone: Its specificity is not known.

Single viable CD3+CD4+CD8-CD45RO+ cells were sorted as the memory CD4+ T cells. Serum IgG to CMV pp150, pp28, p38 and p52 defined serostatus. CD4+ T cells were isolated by positive magnetic selection. V was clipped by 6 bases and J by 10 bases, with 7 bases between them. Germline CDR1 and CDR2: MDHEN and SYDVKM. The CDR3 has 10 residues. Profiled with immunoSEQ multiplex PCR; TCRdb holds only in-frame clones, not every one. The sample yields approximately 50,000 clones, about 73% seen once. The chain links TRBV28 to TRBJ2-1; D is uncertain. The sequence was obtained from an adult in good health and CMV-seropositive. Sequenced: memory CD4+ T cells from blood. The CDR3 protein is CASSRSEQFF. The CDR3 nucleotides read TGTGCCAGCAGCCGCTCCGAGCAGTTCTTC.